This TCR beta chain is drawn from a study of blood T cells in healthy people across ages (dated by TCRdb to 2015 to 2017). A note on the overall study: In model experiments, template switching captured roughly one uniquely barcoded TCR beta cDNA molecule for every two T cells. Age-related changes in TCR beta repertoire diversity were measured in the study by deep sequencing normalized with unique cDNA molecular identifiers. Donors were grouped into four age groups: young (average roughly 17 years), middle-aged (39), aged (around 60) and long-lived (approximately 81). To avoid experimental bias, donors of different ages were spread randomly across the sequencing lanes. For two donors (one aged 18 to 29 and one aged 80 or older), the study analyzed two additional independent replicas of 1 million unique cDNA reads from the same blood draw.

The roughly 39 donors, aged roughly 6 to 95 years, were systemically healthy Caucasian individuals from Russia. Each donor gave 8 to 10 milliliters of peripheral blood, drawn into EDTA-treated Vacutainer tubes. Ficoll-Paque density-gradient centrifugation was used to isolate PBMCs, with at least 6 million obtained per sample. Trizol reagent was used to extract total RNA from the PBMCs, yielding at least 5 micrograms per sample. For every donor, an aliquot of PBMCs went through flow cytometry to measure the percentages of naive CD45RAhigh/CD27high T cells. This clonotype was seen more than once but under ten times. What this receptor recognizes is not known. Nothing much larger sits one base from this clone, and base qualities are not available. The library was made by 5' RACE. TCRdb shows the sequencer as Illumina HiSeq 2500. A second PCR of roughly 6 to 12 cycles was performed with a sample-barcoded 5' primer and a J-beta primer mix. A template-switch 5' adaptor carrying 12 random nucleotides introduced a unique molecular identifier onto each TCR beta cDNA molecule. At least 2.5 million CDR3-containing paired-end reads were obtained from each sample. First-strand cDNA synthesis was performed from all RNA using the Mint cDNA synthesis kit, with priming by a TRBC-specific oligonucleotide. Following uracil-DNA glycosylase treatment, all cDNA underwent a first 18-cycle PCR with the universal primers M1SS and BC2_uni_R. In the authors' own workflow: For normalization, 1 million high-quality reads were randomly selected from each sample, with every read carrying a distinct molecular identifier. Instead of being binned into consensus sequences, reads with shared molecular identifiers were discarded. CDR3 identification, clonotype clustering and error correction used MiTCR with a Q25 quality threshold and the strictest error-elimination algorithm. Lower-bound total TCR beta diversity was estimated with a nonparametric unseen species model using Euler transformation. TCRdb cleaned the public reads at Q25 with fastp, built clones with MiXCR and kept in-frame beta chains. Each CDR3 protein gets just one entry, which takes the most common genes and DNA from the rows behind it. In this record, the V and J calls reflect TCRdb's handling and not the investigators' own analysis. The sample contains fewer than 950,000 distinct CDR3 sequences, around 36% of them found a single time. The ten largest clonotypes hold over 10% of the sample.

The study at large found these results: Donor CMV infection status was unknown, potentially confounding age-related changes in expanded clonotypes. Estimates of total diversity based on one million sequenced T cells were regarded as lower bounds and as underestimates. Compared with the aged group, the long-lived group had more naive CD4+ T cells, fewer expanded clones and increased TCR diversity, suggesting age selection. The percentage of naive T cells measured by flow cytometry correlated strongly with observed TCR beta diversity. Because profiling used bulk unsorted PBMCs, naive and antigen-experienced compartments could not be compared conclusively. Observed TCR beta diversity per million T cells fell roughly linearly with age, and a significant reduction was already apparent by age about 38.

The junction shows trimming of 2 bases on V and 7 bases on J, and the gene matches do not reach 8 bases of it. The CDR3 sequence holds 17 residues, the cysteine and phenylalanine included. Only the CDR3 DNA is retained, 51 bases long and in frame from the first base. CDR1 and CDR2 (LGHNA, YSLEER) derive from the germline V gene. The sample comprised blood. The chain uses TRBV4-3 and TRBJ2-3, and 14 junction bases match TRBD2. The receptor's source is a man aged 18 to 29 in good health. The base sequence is TGCGCCAGCAGCCAACTGTCGACTAGCGGGGGGGCGAATACGCAGTATTTT. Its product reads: CASSQLSTSGGANTQYF.